The entry below describes one T cell receptor (beta chain). The record originates from a study of T-cell reconstitution after alpha-beta-depleted transplantation in children. The CDR3 is 16 amino acids. V lost 1 base and J 0 bases, leaving 12 bases between the germline ends. Germline V lookup: CDR1 SGHDN, CDR2 FVKESK. TCRbeta library construction was performed incorporating unique molecular identifiers. TCRdb reanalysed the PCR reads using MiXCR and keeps one entry per CDR3 protein. This repertoire shows 600,000 to 700,000 distinct CDR3 sequences, 15% to 20% found once; its top ten account for 1.1%. The specimen was PBMCs from the stem cell graft donor, collected from the stem cell graft. This TCR derives from a human donor who donated a stem cell graft to a child with acute myeloid leukemia. The chain combines TRBV14 with TRBJ1-1, with D tentatively TRBD1 (6 bases). CDR3 sequence (DNA): TGTGCCAGCAGCCAAGCGGGGGGCGGACTGAACACTGAAGCTTTCTTT. This encodes CASSQAGGGLNTEAFF.